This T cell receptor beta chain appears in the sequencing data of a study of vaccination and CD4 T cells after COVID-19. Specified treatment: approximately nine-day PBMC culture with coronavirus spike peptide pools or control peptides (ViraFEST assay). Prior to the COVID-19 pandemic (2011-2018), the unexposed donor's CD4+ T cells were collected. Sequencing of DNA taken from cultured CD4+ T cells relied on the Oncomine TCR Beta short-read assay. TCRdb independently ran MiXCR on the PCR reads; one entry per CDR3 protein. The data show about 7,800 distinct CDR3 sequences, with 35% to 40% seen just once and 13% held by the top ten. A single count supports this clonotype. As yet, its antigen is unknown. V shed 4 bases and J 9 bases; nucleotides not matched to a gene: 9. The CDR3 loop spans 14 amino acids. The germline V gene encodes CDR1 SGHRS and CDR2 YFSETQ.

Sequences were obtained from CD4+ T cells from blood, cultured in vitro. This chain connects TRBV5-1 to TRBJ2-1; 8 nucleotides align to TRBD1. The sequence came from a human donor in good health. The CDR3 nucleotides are TGCGCCAGCAGCGAACAGGGGGTGAGCGGTGAGCAGTTCTTC. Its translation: CASSEQGVSGEQFF. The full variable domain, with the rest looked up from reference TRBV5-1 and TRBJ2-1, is KAGVTQTPRYLIKTRGQQVTLSCSPISGHRSVSWYQQTPGQGLQFLFEYFSETQRNKGNFPGRFSGRQFSNSRSEMNVSTLELGDSALYLCASSEQGVSGEQFFGPGTRLTVL.